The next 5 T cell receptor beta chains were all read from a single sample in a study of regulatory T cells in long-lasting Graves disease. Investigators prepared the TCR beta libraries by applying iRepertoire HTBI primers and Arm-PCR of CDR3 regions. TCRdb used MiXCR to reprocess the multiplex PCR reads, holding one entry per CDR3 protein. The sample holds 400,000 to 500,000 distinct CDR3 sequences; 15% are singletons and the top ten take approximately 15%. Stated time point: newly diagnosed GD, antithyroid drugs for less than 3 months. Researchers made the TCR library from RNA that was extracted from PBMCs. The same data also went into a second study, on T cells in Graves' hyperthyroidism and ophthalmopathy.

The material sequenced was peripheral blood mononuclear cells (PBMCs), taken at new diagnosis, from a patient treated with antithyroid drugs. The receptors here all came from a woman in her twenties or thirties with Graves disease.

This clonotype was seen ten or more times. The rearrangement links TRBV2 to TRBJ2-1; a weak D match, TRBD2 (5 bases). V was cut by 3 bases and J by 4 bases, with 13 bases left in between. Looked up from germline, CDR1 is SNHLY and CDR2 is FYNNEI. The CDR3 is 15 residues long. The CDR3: CASSEWTGTYNEQFF. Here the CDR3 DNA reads TGTGCCAGCAGTGAGTGGACGGGAACTTACAATGAGCAGTTCTTC.

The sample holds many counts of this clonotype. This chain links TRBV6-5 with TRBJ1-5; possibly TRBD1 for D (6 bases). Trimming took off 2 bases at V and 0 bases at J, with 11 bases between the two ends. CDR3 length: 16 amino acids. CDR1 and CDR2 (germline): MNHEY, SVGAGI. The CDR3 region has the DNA TGTGCCAGCAGTTACACCCCAGGGGATAGCAATCAGCCCCAGCATTTT. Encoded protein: CASSYTPGDSNQPQHF.

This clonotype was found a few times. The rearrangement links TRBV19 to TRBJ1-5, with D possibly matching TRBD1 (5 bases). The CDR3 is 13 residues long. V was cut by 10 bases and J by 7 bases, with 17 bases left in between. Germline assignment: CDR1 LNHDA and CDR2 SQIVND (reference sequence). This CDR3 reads CATTTPGPQPQHF. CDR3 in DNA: TGTGCCACCACGACCCCAGGGCCACAGCCCCAGCATTTT.

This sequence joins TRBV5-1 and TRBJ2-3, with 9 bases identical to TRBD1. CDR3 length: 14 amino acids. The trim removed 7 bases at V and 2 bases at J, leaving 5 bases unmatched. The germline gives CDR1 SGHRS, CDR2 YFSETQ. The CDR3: CASAGQGNTDTQYF. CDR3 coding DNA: TGCGCCAGCGCGGGACAGGGCAACACAGATACGCAGTATTTT.

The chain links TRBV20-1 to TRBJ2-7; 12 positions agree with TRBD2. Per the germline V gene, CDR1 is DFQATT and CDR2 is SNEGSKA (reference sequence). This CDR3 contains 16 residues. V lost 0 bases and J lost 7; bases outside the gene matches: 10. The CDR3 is CSAREGPSGRAQEQYF. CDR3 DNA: TGCAGTGCTAGAGAGGGCCCTAGCGGGAGGGCCCAAGAGCAGTACTTC.